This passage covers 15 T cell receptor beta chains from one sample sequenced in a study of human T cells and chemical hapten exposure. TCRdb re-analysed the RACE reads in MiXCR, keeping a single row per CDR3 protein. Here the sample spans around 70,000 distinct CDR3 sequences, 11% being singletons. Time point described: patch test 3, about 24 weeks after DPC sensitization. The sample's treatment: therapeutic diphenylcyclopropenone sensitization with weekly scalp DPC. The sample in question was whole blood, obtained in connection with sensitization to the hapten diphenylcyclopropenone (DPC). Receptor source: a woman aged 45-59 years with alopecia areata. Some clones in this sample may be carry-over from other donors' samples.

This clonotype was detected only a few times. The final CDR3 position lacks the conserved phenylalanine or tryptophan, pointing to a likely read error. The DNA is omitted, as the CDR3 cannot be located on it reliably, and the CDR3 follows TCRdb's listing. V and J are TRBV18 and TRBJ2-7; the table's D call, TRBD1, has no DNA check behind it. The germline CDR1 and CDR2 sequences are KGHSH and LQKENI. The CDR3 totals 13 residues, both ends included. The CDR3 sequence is CASSPAAGADWGI.

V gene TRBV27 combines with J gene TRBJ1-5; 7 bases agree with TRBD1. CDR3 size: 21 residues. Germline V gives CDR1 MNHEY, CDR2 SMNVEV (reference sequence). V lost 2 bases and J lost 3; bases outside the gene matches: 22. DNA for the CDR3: TGTGCCAGCAGTTTAGAGGGGCAGGACAGGAAAATCTGTCCCCTCAATCAGCCCCAGCATTTT. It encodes CASSLEGQDRKICPLNQPQHF.

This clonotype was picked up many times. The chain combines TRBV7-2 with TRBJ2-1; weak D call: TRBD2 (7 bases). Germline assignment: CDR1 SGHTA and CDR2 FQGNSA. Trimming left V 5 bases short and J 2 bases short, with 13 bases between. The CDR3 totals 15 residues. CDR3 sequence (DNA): TGTGCCAGCAGCCCAGGGGCGGGAGCCTACAATGAGCAGTTCTTC. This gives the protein CASSPGAGAYNEQFF. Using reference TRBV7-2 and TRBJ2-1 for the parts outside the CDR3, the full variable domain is GAGVSQSPSNKVTEKGKDVELRCDPISGHTALYWYRQSLGQGLEFLIYFQGNSAPDKSGLPSDRFSAERTGGSVSTLTIQRTQQEDSAVYLCASSPGAGAYNEQFFGPGTRLTVL.

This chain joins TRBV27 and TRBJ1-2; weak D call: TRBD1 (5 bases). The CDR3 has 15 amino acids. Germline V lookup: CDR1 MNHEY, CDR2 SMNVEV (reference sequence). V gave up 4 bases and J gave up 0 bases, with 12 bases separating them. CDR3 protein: CASSYGTATNYGYTF. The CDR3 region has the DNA TGTGCCAGCAGTTACGGGACCGCCACTAACTATGGCTACACCTTC.

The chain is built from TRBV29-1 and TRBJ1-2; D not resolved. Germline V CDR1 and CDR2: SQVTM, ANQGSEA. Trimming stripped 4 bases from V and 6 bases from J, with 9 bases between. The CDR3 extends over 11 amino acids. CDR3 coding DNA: TGCAGCGTTGGTAGGGCGGATGGCTACACCTTC. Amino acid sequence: CSVGRADGYTF.

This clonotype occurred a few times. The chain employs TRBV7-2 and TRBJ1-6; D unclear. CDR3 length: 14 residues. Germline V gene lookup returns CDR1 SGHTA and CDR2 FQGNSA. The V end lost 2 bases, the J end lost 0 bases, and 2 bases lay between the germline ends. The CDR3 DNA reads TGTGCCAGCAGCTTATTCTCCTATAATTCACCCCTCCACTTT. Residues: CASSLFSYNSPLHF.

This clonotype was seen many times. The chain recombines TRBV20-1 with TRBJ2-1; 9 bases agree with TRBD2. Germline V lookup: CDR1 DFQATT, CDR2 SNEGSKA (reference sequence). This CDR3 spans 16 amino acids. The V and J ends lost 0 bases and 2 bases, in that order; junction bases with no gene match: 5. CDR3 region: CSARDNSGGPYNEQFF. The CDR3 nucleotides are TGCAGTGCTAGAGATAATAGCGGGGGCCCCTACAATGAGCAGTTCTTC.

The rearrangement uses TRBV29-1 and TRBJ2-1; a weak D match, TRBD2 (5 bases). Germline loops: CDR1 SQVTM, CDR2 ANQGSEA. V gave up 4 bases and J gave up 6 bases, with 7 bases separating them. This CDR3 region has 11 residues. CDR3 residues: CSVGGSNEQFF. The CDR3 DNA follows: TGCAGCGTTGGAGGGTCCAATGAGCAGTTCTTC.

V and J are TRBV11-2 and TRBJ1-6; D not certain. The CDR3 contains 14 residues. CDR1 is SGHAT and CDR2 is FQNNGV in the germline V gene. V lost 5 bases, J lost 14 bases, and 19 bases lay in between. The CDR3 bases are TGTGCCAGCAGCCGCCTCTCGGGTCGGCTGGCCCTCCACTTT. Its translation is CASSRLSGRLALHF.

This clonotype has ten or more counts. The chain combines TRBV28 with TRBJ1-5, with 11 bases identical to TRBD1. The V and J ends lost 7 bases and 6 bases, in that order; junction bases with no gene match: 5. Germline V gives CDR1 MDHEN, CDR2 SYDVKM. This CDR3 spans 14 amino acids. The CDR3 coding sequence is TGTGCCAGCAAACCGGACAGGGGGCCTCAGCCCCAGCATTTT. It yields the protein CASKPDRGPQPQHF.

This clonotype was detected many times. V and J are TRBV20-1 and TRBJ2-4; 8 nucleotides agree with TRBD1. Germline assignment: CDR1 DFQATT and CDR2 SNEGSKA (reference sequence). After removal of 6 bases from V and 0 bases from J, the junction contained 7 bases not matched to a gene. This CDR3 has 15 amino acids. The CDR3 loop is CSALQGELAKNIQYF. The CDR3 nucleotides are TGCAGTGCCTTACAGGGGGAGCTAGCCAAAAACATTCAGTACTTC.

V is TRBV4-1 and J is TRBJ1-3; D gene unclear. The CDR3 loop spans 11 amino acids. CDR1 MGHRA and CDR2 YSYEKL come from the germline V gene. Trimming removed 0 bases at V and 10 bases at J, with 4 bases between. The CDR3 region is CASSQDLTIYF. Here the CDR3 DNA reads TGCGCCAGCAGCCAAGATCTGACCATATATTTT.

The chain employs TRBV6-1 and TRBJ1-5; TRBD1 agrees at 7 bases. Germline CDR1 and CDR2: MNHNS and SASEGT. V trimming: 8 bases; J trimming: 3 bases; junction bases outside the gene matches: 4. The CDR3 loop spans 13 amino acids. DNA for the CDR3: TGTGCCAGCCGACAGGGAACCAATCAGCCCCAGCATTTT. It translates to CASRQGTNQPQHF.

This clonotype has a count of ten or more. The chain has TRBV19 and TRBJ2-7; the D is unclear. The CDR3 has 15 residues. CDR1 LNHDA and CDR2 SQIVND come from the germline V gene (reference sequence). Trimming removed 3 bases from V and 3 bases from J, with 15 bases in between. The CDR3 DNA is TGTGCCAGTAGTATGGGTTTAGGGCCTATCTACGAGCAGTACTTC. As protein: CASSMGLGPIYEQYF.

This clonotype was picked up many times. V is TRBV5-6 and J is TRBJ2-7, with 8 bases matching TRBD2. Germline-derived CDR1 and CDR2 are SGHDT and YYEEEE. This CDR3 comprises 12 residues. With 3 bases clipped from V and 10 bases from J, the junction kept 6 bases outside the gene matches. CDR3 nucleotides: TGTGCCAGCAGCTCCGGACTAGCCGCCCAGTACTTC. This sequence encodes CASSSGLAAQYF.